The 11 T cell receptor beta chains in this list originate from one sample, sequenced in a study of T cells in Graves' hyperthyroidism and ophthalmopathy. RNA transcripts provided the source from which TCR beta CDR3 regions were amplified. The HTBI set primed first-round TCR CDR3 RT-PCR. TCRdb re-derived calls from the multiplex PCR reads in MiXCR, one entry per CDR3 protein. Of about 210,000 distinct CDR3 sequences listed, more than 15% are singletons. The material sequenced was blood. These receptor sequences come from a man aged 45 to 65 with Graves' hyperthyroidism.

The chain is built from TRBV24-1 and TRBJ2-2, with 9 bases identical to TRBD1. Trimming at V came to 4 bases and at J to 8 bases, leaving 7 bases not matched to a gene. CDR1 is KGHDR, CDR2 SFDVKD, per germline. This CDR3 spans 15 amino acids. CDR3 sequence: CATSDSQGASGELFF. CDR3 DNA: TGTGCCACCAGTGACTCACAGGGGGCAAGTGGGGAGCTGTTTTTT.

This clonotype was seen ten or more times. CDR3 loop: CSVEAGGYGYTF. CDR3 coding DNA: TGCAGCGTTGAGGCAGGAGGCTATGGCTACACCTTC. The gene calls are TRBV29-1 and TRBJ1-2, with D unclear. V lost 3 bases and J lost 4, with 9 bases in between. The CDR3 is 12 residues long. Germline V gives CDR1 SQVTM, CDR2 ANQGSEA. The whole variable domain, filled in from reference TRBV29-1 and TRBJ1-2, reads SAVISQKPSRDICQRGTSLTIQCQVDSQVTMMFWYRQQPGQSLTLIATANQGSEATYESGFVIDKFPISRPNLTFSTLTVSNMSPEDSSIYLCSVEAGGYGYTFGSGTRLTVV.

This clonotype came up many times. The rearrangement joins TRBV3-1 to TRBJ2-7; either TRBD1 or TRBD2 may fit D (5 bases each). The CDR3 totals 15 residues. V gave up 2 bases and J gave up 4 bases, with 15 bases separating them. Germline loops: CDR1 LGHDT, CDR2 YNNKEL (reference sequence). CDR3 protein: CASSQQAADIYEQYF. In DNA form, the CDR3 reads TGTGCCAGCAGCCAACAAGCAGCGGACATTTACGAGCAGTACTTC.

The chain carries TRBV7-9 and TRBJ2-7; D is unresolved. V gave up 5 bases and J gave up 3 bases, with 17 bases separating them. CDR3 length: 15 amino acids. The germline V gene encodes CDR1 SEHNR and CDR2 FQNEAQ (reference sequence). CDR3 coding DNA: TGTGCCAGCAGCCCCGCGGCATTCTCGGGCTACGAGCAGTACTTC. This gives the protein CASSPAAFSGYEQYF.

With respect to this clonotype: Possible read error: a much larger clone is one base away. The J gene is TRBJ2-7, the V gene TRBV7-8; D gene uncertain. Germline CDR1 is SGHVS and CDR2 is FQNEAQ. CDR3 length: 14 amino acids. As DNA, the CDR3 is TGTGCCGGCAGCTTCAGGCCGCCATCCGGGGAGCAGTACTTC. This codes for CAGSFRPPSGEQYF.

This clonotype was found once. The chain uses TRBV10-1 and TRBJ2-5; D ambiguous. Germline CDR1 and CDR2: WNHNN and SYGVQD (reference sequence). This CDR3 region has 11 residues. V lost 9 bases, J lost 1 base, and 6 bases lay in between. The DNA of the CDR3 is TGCGCCAGATGTTGCCAAGAGACCCAGTACTTC. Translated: CARCCQETQYF.

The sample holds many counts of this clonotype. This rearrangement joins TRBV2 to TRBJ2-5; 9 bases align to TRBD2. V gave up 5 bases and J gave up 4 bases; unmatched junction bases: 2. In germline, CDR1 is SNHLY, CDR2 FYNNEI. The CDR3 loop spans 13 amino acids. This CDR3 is CASSPTSGETQYF. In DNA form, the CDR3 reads TGTGCCAGCAGTCCGACTAGCGGAGAGACCCAGTACTTC.

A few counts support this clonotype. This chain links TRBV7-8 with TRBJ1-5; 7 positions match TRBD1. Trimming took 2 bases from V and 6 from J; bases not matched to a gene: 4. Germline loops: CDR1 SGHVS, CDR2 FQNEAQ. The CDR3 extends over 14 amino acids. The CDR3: CASSLRGLGQPQHF. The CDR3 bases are TGTGCCAGCAGCTTAAGGGGGCTCGGTCAGCCCCAGCATTTT. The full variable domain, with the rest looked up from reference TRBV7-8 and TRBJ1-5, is GAGVSQSPRYKVAKRGQDVALRCDPISGHVSLFWYQQALGQGPEFLTYFQNEAQLDKSGLPSDRFFAERPEGSVSTLKIQRTQQEDSAVYLCASSLRGLGQPQHFGDGTRLSIL.

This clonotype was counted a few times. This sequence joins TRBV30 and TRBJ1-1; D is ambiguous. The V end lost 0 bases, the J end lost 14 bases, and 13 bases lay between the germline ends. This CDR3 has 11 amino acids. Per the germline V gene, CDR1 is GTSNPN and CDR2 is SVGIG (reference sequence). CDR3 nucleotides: TGTGCCTGGAGTGTAAACTGGGTACGATTCTTT. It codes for CAWSVNWVRFF.

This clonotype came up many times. Here the CDR3 DNA reads TGTGCCAGCAGCTCACAGAGCCTTCTAGCGGGGGACACAGATACGCAGTATTTT. This gives the protein CASSSQSLLAGDTDTQYF. The chain is built from TRBV7-9 and TRBJ2-3, with 10 nucleotides matching TRBD2. This CDR3 contains 18 residues. With 4 bases clipped from V and 2 bases from J, the junction kept 12 bases outside the gene matches. In germline, CDR1 is SEHNR, CDR2 FQNEAQ (reference sequence).

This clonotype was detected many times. CDR3 loop: CAWSPLRSEKLFF. Here the CDR3 DNA reads TGTGCCTGGAGCCCCCTCCGGTCTGAAAAACTGTTTTTT. The genes are TRBV30 and TRBJ1-4; no definite D call. Germline V gene lookup returns CDR1 GTSNPN and CDR2 SVGIG (reference sequence). V was cut by 3 bases and J by 7 bases, with 12 bases left in between. The CDR3 loop spans 13 amino acids.